This is a list of T cell receptor beta chains from one sample in a study of cytotoxic CD8 clonotypes in ibrutinib-treated CLL. The assay was immunoSEQ multiplex PCR, and TCRdb's table has in-frame clones only and misses some. The sample holds some 35,000 clones, 71% seen once. Sequencing was performed on PBMCs, taken at disease progression, from a patient treated with ibrutinib. The receptor source for this set is a human donor with chronic lymphocytic leukemia. Both conserved end residues are part of each CDR3. Fields, in order: J gene, D gene, V gene, clone size, CDR3 protein, CDR3 DNA. D genes are given only for firm matches. Clone size, where shown, is once, few, many, or a class for clones that have expanded.

J gene: TRBJ1-4; D gene: NA; V gene: TRBV5-4; clone size: NA; CDR3 protein: CASSQESGEKLFF; CDR3 DNA: TGTGCCAGCAGCCAAGAATCCGGGGAAAAACTGTTTTTT
J gene: TRBJ2-7; D gene: NA; V gene: TRBV4-2; clone size: once; CDR3 protein: CASSPDLQDEQYF; CDR3 DNA: TGTGCCAGCAGCCCAGATCTCCAGGACGAGCAGTACTTC
J gene: TRBJ1-1; D gene: TRBD1; V gene: TRBV19; clone size: NA; CDR3 protein: CASRFNSGQGGTEAFF; CDR3 DNA: TGTGCCAGTAGGTTCAACTCGGGACAGGGTGGCACTGAAGCTTTCTTT
J gene: TRBJ2-1; D gene: NA; V gene: TRBV4-1; clone size: NA; CDR3 protein: CASSQWASPYNEQFF; CDR3 DNA: TGCGCCAGCAGCCAATGGGCTAGTCCCTACAATGAGCAGTTCTTC
J gene: TRBJ2-3; D gene: TRBD1; V gene: TRBV19; clone size: NA; CDR3 protein: CASRTGGSGTQYF; CDR3 DNA: TGTGCCAGTAGGACAGGGGGATCCGGTACGCAGTATTTT
J gene: TRBJ2-2; D gene: NA; V gene: TRBV5-6; clone size: NA; CDR3 protein: CASSESGMNTGELFF; CDR3 DNA: TGTGCCAGCAGCGAATCAGGGATGAACACCGGGGAGCTGTTTTTT
J gene: TRBJ2-1; D gene: TRBD1; V gene: TRBV5-1; clone size: NA; CDR3 protein: CASSLTGGLNAGNEQFF; CDR3 DNA: TGCGCCAGCAGCTTGACAGGGGGCCTCAACGCGGGAAATGAGCAGTTCTTC
J gene: TRBJ1-1; D gene: NA; V gene: TRBV9; clone size: NA; CDR3 protein: CASSVVGRALNTEAFF; CDR3 DNA: TGTGCCAGCAGCGTAGTGGGTCGGGCTCTGAACACTGAAGCTTTCTTT
J gene: TRBJ2-6; D gene: TRBD1; V gene: TRBV2; clone size: NA; CDR3 protein: CASTGQGNSGANVLTF; CDR3 DNA: TGTGCCAGTACGGGACAGGGGAATTCTGGGGCCAACGTCCTGACTTTC
J gene: TRBJ1-3; D gene: NA; V gene: TRBV13; clone size: NA; CDR3 protein: CASSLSTVGDTIYF; CDR3 DNA: TGTGCCAGCAGCTTATCGACAGTGGGGGACACCATATATTTT
J gene: TRBJ1-5; D gene: TRBD1; V gene: TRBV19; clone size: NA; CDR3 protein: CASSTQGAGQPQHF; CDR3 DNA: TGTGCCAGTAGTACCCAGGGGGCCGGTCAGCCCCAGCATTTT
J gene: TRBJ1-2; D gene: TRBD1; V gene: TRBV6-1; clone size: NA; CDR3 protein: CASSAQGALGYTF; CDR3 DNA: TGTGCCAGCAGTGCACAGGGGGCGCTTGGCTACACCTTC
J gene: TRBJ1-5; D gene: NA; V gene: TRBV28; clone size: NA; CDR3 protein: CASKPGTGPQHF; CDR3 DNA: TGTGCCAGCAAACCAGGGACGGGGCCCCAGCATTTT
J gene: TRBJ1-1; D gene: TRBD1; V gene: TRBV7-6; clone size: NA; CDR3 protein: CASSDPGQGGAEAFF; CDR3 DNA: TGTGCCAGCAGCGACCCGGGACAGGGGGGCGCTGAAGCTTTCTTT
J gene: TRBJ2-1; D gene: TRBD1; V gene: TRBV10-2; clone size: NA; CDR3 protein: CAPGQGVHEQFF; CDR3 DNA: TGCGCCCCGGGACAGGGGGTCCATGAGCAGTTCTTC
J gene: TRBJ1-3; D gene: NA; V gene: TRBV12-5; clone size: NA; CDR3 protein: CASGSGGNTIYF; CDR3 DNA: TGTGCTAGTGGTTCGGGAGGAAACACCATATATTTT
J gene: TRBJ1-1; D gene: NA; V gene: TRBV2; clone size: few; CDR3 protein: CASSPQSKTPNTEAFF; CDR3 DNA: TGTGCCAGCAGCCCCCAATCAAAGACACCTAACACTGAAGCTTTCTTT
J gene: TRBJ1-1; D gene: NA; V gene: TRBV5-1; clone size: NA; CDR3 protein: CASSLGDGVGTEAFF; CDR3 DNA: TGCGCCAGCAGCTTGGGAGACGGGGTTGGGACTGAAGCTTTCTTT
J gene: TRBJ2-5; D gene: NA; V gene: TRBV29-1; clone size: NA; CDR3 protein: CSVPLGTAKETQYF; CDR3 DNA: TGCAGCGTTCCCCTCGGGACCGCTAAAGAGACCCAGTACTTC
J gene: TRBJ2-1; D gene: NA; V gene: TRBV2; clone size: few; CDR3 protein: CASIRAPRGEQFF; CDR3 DNA: TGTGCCAGCATCCGGGCCCCCCGGGGTGAGCAGTTCTTC
J gene: TRBJ2-7; D gene: TRBD1; V gene: TRBV19; clone size: NA; CDR3 protein: CASSPEGRQGSHEQYF; CDR3 DNA: TGTGCCAGTAGTCCAGAGGGCCGACAGGGATCGCACGAGCAGTACTTC
J gene: TRBJ1-2; D gene: TRBD1; V gene: TRBV6-5; clone size: NA; CDR3 protein: CASTGTVGGYTF; CDR3 DNA: TGTGCCAGCACCGGGACAGTTGGGGGCTACACCTTC
J gene: TRBJ2-2; D gene: NA; V gene: TRBV5-1; clone size: few; CDR3 protein: CASSLAVGTGELFF; CDR3 DNA: TGCGCCAGCAGCTTGGCCGTTGGTACCGGGGAGCTGTTTTTT
J gene: TRBJ1-2; D gene: TRBD1; V gene: TRBV19; clone size: NA; CDR3 protein: CASSIMRRTGDYGYTF; CDR3 DNA: TGTGCCAGTAGTATAATGCGTAGGACAGGGGACTATGGCTACACCTTC
J gene: TRBJ2-5; D gene: NA; V gene: TRBV29-1; clone size: NA; CDR3 protein: CSVERAVLETQYF; CDR3 DNA: TGCAGCGTTGAAAGGGCAGTCCTAGAGACCCAGTACTTC
J gene: TRBJ2-5; D gene: NA; V gene: TRBV15; clone size: NA; CDR3 protein: CATRIDFDRNQETQYF; CDR3 DNA: TGTGCCACCCGGATCGATTTCGACAGGAACCAAGAGACCCAGTACTTC
J gene: TRBJ1-4; D gene: NA; V gene: TRBV9; clone size: NA; CDR3 protein: CASRLGLGANEKLFF; CDR3 DNA: TGTGCCAGCAGATTAGGACTTGGGGCTAATGAAAAACTGTTTTTT
J gene: TRBJ2-2; D gene: NA; V gene: TRBV19; clone size: NA; CDR3 protein: CASSISQGGTGELFF; CDR3 DNA: TGTGCCAGTAGTATTAGCCAGGGGGGGACCGGGGAGCTGTTTTTT
J gene: TRBJ1-1; D gene: NA; V gene: TRBV4-2; clone size: NA; CDR3 protein: CASSQDGKGDTEAFF; CDR3 DNA: TGTGCCAGCAGCCAAGATGGGAAGGGGGACACTGAAGCTTTCTTT
J gene: TRBJ2-3; D gene: NA; V gene: TRBV4-2; clone size: NA; CDR3 protein: CASSPRVSQGTDTQYF; CDR3 DNA: TGTGCCAGCAGCCCCAGGGTAAGCCAAGGCACAGATACGCAGTATTTT
J gene: TRBJ1-3; D gene: NA; V gene: TRBV28; clone size: NA; CDR3 protein: CASSSPRDTIYF; CDR3 DNA: TGTGCCAGCAGTTCCCCGCGGGACACCATATATTTT
J gene: TRBJ1-1; D gene: NA; V gene: TRBV27; clone size: NA; CDR3 protein: CASSLTGRTEAFF; CDR3 DNA: TGTGCCAGCAGTTTAACAGGGAGGACTGAAGCTTTCTTT
J gene: TRBJ2-2; D gene: NA; V gene: TRBV5-4; clone size: NA; CDR3 protein: CASSVTNTGELFF; CDR3 DNA: TGTGCCAGCAGCGTCACTAACACCGGGGAGCTGTTTTTT
J gene: TRBJ1-4; D gene: TRBD1; V gene: TRBV19; clone size: NA; CDR3 protein: CASCDRGPATNEKLFF; CDR3 DNA: TGTGCCAGTTGTGACAGGGGGCCCGCAACTAATGAAAAACTGTTTTTT
J gene: TRBJ1-1; D gene: TRBD1; V gene: TRBV5-1; clone size: few; CDR3 protein: CANAQGAATEAFF; CDR3 DNA: TGCGCCAACGCACAGGGGGCGGCCACTGAAGCTTTCTTT
J gene: TRBJ1-6; D gene: NA; V gene: TRBV6-6; clone size: NA; CDR3 protein: CASTPFTYNSPLHF; CDR3 DNA: TGTGCCAGCACCCCCTTTACCTATAATTCACCCCTCCACTTT
J gene: TRBJ2-7; D gene: NA; V gene: TRBV19; clone size: few; CDR3 protein: CASSIDYTGEQYF; CDR3 DNA: TGTGCCAGTAGTATAGATTACACGGGTGAGCAGTACTTC
J gene: TRBJ2-7; D gene: NA; V gene: TRBV5-5; clone size: NA; CDR3 protein: CASSKTGLGSYEQYF; CDR3 DNA: TGTGCCAGCAGCAAGACAGGCCTGGGGTCCTACGAGCAGTACTTC
J gene: TRBJ2-3; D gene: NA; V gene: TRBV4-2; clone size: NA; CDR3 protein: CASSQAPGLGRYF; CDR3 DNA: TGTGCCAGCAGCCAAGCACCGGGACTGGGACGGTATTTT
J gene: TRBJ2-7; D gene: TRBD2; V gene: TRBV10-3; clone size: NA; CDR3 protein: CAISQGTAGNYEQYF; CDR3 DNA: TGTGCCATCAGCCAGGGAACAGCGGGGAACTACGAGCAGTACTTC
J gene: TRBJ2-3; D gene: TRBD1; V gene: TRBV9; clone size: NA; CDR3 protein: CASSVLAGGRPTDTQYF; CDR3 DNA: TGTGCCAGCAGCGTACTGGCAGGGGGCCGACCCACAGATACGCAGTATTTT
J gene: TRBJ2-5; D gene: NA; V gene: TRBV5-5; clone size: NA; CDR3 protein: CASSSGPLQETQYF; CDR3 DNA: TGTGCCAGCAGCTCGGGACCCCTACAAGAGACCCAGTACTTC
J gene: TRBJ1-1; D gene: NA; V gene: TRBV27; clone size: NA; CDR3 protein: CASSVDRLTNTEAFF; CDR3 DNA: TGTGCCAGCAGCGTTGACAGGCTCACGAACACTGAAGCTTTCTTT
J gene: TRBJ2-7; D gene: NA; V gene: TRBV4-1; clone size: NA; CDR3 protein: CASSQPPAGGTYEQYF; CDR3 DNA: TGCGCCAGCAGCCAGCCGCCCGCCGGCGGCACCTACGAGCAGTACTTC
J gene: TRBJ1-2; D gene: NA; V gene: TRBV20-1; clone size: NA; CDR3 protein: CSARALYGDTF; CDR3 DNA: TGCAGTGCTAGAGCCTTATATGGGGACACCTTC
J gene: TRBJ1-4; D gene: TRBD1; V gene: TRBV7-9; clone size: few; CDR3 protein: CASSARQGLNEKLFF; CDR3 DNA: TGTGCCAGCAGCGCCCGACAGGGCCTTAATGAAAAACTGTTTTTT
J gene: TRBJ2-2; D gene: NA; V gene: TRBV12-5; clone size: once; CDR3 protein: CASGLVTTPTAGELFF; CDR3 DNA: TGTGCTAGTGGTTTGGTAACGACCCCCACGGCCGGGGAGCTGTTTTTT
J gene: TRBJ2-7; D gene: TRBD2; V gene: TRBV27; clone size: once; CDR3 protein: CASSNPVGGVDEQYF; CDR3 DNA: TGTGCCAGCAGCAACCCGGTGGGGGGGGTGGACGAGCAGTACTTC
J gene: TRBJ2-6; D gene: TRBD1; V gene: TRBV29-1; clone size: NA; CDR3 protein: CSVPGQGGFGANVLTF; CDR3 DNA: TGCAGCGTCCCGGGACAGGGAGGATTTGGGGCCAACGTCCTGACTTTC
J gene: TRBJ2-7; D gene: NA; V gene: TRBV29-1; clone size: NA; CDR3 protein: CSVGSSDEQYF; CDR3 DNA: TGCAGCGTTGGGAGTAGCGACGAGCAGTACTTC
J gene: TRBJ1-6; D gene: NA; V gene: TRBV4-1; clone size: few; CDR3 protein: CASSPIREAYNSPLHF; CDR3 DNA: TGCGCCAGCAGCCCAATCAGAGAAGCTTATAATTCACCCCTCCACTTT
J gene: TRBJ2-7; D gene: NA; V gene: TRBV6-5; clone size: few; CDR3 protein: CASSSRVGGANEQYF; CDR3 DNA: TGTGCCAGCAGCTCTCGGGTGGGGGGGGCCAACGAGCAGTACTTC
J gene: TRBJ2-7; D gene: NA; V gene: TRBV10-3; clone size: NA; CDR3 protein: CAISELTRGHEQYF; CDR3 DNA: TGTGCCATCAGTGAGCTGACCAGGGGCCACGAGCAGTACTTC
J gene: TRBJ1-1; D gene: TRBD1; V gene: TRBV15; clone size: NA; CDR3 protein: CATSGPGQGVRTEAFF; CDR3 DNA: TGTGCCACCAGCGGCCCGGGACAGGGGGTTCGCACTGAAGCTTTCTTT
J gene: TRBJ1-2; D gene: NA; V gene: TRBV6-4; clone size: NA; CDR3 protein: CASRPSGIYGYTF; CDR3 DNA: TGTGCCAGCAGACCATCGGGAATCTATGGCTACACCTTC
J gene: TRBJ2-5; D gene: TRBD2; V gene: TRBV10-3; clone size: few; CDR3 protein: CAISERLAGGQETQYF; CDR3 DNA: TGTGCCATCAGTGAGCGACTAGCGGGGGGGCAAGAGACCCAGTACTTC
J gene: TRBJ1-5; D gene: NA; V gene: TRBV15; clone size: few; CDR3 protein: CATSRDQYSNQPQHF; CDR3 DNA: TGTGCCACCAGCAGAGATCAATATAGCAATCAGCCCCAGCATTTT
J gene: TRBJ1-1; D gene: NA; V gene: TRBV4-1; clone size: NA; CDR3 protein: CASSQGGRAATEAFF; CDR3 DNA: TGCGCCAGCAGCCAAGGGGGGCGGGCGGCCACTGAAGCTTTCTTT
J gene: TRBJ1-1; D gene: TRBD1; V gene: TRBV7-8; clone size: NA; CDR3 protein: CASSLGQGSANTEAFF; CDR3 DNA: TGTGCCAGCAGCCTGGGACAGGGGTCGGCGAACACTGAAGCTTTCTTT
J gene: TRBJ2-2; D gene: NA; V gene: TRBV11-2; clone size: NA; CDR3 protein: CASSLAGGNGELFF; CDR3 DNA: TGTGCCAGCAGCTTAGCAGGGGGGAACGGGGAGCTGTTTTTT